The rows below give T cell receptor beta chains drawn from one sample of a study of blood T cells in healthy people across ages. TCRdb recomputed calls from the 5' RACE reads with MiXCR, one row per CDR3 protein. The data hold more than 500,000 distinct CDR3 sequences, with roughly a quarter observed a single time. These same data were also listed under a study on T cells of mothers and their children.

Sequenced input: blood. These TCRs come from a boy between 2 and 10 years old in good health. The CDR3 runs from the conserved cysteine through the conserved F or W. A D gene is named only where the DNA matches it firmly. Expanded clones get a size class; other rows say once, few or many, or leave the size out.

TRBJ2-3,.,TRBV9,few,TGTGCCAGCAGCGCCTATCAATCCAAGTGGGATACGCAGTATTTT,CASSAYQSKWDTQYF
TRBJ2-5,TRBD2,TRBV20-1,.,TGCAGTGCTCGAAGGGCTAGCGGGGGGGCGTGGGAGACCCAGTACTTC,CSARRASGGAWETQYF
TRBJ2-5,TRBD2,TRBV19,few,TGTGCCAGTAGTCTAAAGGGACTAGGAAAAGAGACCCAGTACTTC,CASSLKGLGKETQYF
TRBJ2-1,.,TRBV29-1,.,TGCAGCGTTGAAGGAGGGGGCAATGAGCAGTTCTTC,CSVEGGGNEQFF
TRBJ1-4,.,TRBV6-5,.,TGTGCCAGCAGCCGGGTGGGGGCAGGGGAAAAACTGTTTTTT,CASSRVGAGEKLFF
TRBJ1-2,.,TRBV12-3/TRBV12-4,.,TGTGCCAGCAGCCCCTCAGGGGTCTATGGCTACACCTTC,CASSPSGVYGYTF
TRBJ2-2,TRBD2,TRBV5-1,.,TGCGCCAGCAGGCCGACTAGCGGGTCGAACACCGGGGAGCTGTTTTTT,CASRPTSGSNTGELFF
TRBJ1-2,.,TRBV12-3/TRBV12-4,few,TGTGCCAGCAGTTTAGACCCCCGTGGCGAGTATGGCTACACCTTC,CASSLDPRGEYGYTF
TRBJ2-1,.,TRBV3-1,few,TGTGCCAGCAGCCAAGCCTACGGGAACAATGAGCAGTTCTTC,CASSQAYGNNEQFF
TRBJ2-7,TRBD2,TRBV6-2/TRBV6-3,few,TGTGCCAGCAGCTTTGCCGTACTAGCGGGAGGGACCTACGAGCAGTACTTC,CASSFAVLAGGTYEQYF
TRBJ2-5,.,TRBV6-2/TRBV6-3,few,TGTGCCATCGGTAGCGTCGGATGGGAGACCCAGTACTTC,CAIGSVGWETQYF
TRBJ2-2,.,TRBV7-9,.,TGTGCCAGCAGCTTAGAGGTGGTGCACCACCCCACCGGGGAGCTGTTTTTT,CASSLEVVHHPTGELFF
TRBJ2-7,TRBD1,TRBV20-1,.,TGCAGTGCTAGAGACCGGGACAGCTCCTACGAGCAGTACTTC,CSARDRDSSYEQYF
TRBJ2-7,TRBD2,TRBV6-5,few,TGTGCCAGCAGCTCCCTAGCGGGGGAAGACAACGAGCAGTACTTC,CASSSLAGEDNEQYF
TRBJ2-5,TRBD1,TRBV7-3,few,TGTGCCAGCAGCTCAGGACAGGCGGAGACCCAGTACTTC,CASSSGQAETQYF
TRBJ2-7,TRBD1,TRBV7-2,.,TGTGCCAGCACCGAATCGGACAGGCCCTACGAGCAGTACTTC,CASTESDRPYEQYF
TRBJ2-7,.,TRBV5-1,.,TGCGCCAGCAGCTTGTTTACGGGATTGAGGGTTCACGAGCAGTACTTC,CASSLFTGLRVHEQYF
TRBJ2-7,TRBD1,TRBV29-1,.,TGCAGCGTATCCCGGGACAGGGGGAAGCACGAGCAGTACTTC,CSVSRDRGKHEQYF
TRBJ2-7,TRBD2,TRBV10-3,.,TGTGCCATCAGTCAACTAGCGGGGGATTCCTACGAGCAGTACTTC,CAISQLAGDSYEQYF
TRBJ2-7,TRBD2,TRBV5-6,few,TGTGCCAGCAGCCCTGCACTAGCGGGGTCCTACGAGCAGTACTTC,CASSPALAGSYEQYF
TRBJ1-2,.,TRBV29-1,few,TGCAGCGTTGAAATAGGGACGGGTAACTATGGCTACACCTTC,CSVEIGTGNYGYTF
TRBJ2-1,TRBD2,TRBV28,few,TGTGCCAGCAGGAGACTAGCCTCCTACAATGAGCAGTTCTTC,CASRRLASYNEQFF
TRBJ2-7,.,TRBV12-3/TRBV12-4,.,TGTGCCAGCAGCCACCGCCGGGGAAGTGAGCAGTACTTC,CASSHRRGSEQYF